This is a list of T cell receptor beta chains from one sample in a study of blood T cell repertoires in COVID-19. The protocol was immunoSEQ multiplex PCR, while the TCRdb copy is restricted to in-frame clones and leaves out a portion. The table records a few hundred thousand clones, 75% to 90% of them present only once. The sequenced material came from peripheral blood. These receptors were collected from a woman in her 70s with COVID-19, enrolled during active disease. Each CDR3 is given with its conserved first and last residue. D genes are given only for firm matches. Expanded clones get a size class; other rows say once, few or many, or leave the size out.

V,D,size,J,DNA,CDR3
TRBV30,NA,NA,TRBJ2-5,TGTGCCTGGAGAGGGCGACTAGTACGGGAGACCCAGTACTTC,CAWRGRLVRETQYF
TRBV11-1,TRBD2,NA,TRBJ2-5,TGTGCCAGCAGCTTAGAGCCGGGACTAGCGCAAGAGACCCAGTACTTC,CASSLEPGLAQETQYF
TRBV30,NA,NA,TRBJ1-1,TGTGCCTGGAGTTACTTAACAGTGAACACTGAAGCTTTCTTT,CAWSYLTVNTEAFF
TRBV19,NA,NA,TRBJ1-5,TGTGCCAGTAGTACAGGGGCCGGGCGCAATCAGCCCCAGCATTTT,CASSTGAGRNQPQHF
TRBV19,TRBD1,NA,TRBJ2-2,TGTGCCAGTAGTAATTCCAGGGGGCGCGGCACCGGGGAGCTGTTTTTT,CASSNSRGRGTGELFF
TRBV18,NA,NA,TRBJ1-1,TGTGCCAGCTCACCCAACTCAGGGTTGGTTGGCACTGAAGCTTTCTTT,CASSPNSGLVGTEAFF
TRBV2,NA,NA,TRBJ2-5,TGTGCCAGCAGTGAAAGCGGGACCCAGTACTTC,CASSESGTQYF
TRBV7-3,NA,NA,TRBJ1-1,TGTGCCAGCGGCTCGACAGTTGTTAATGAAGCTTTCTTT,CASGSTVVNEAFF
TRBV3-1/TRBV3-2,NA,few,TRBJ1-2,TGTGCCAGCAGCCATAGGACAAGGAACTATGGCTACACCTTC,CASSHRTRNYGYTF
TRBV9,TRBD2,NA,TRBJ2-2,TGTGCCAGCAGCGTTAGACCGGGACTAGAATACACCGGGGAGCTGTTTTTT,CASSVRPGLEYTGELFF
TRBV27,TRBD1,NA,TRBJ2-2,TGTGCCAGCAGTTTAGGGACAGCAAACACCGGGGAGCTGTTTTTT,CASSLGTANTGELFF
TRBV5-4,NA,NA,TRBJ1-2,TGTGCCAGCAGCCAAACAGGGTTCGTGAGCGATGGCTACACCTTC,CASSQTGFVSDGYTF
TRBV12-5,NA,NA,TRBJ1-1,TGTGCTAGTGGGAAGAACGGCGGCACTGAAGCTTTCTTT,CASGKNGGTEAFF
TRBV2,NA,NA,TRBJ1-5,TGTGCCAGCAGTGTAAGGAGGGCCGATCAGCCCCAGCATTTT,CASSVRRADQPQHF
TRBV28,NA,NA,TRBJ1-3,TGTGCCAGCAGTTTAGACACCTTCTCTGGAAACACCATATATTTT,CASSLDTFSGNTIYF
TRBV2,NA,once,TRBJ1-1,TGTGCCAGCAATTCCGGGACCGGGAGTGAAGCTTTCTTT,CASNSGTGSEAFF
TRBV4-2,TRBD2,NA,TRBJ2-1,TGTGCCAGCAGCCAAACTTTAGCGGGGAGGGGCTCCTACAATGAGCAGTTCTTC,CASSQTLAGRGSYNEQFF
TRBV7-9,NA,NA,TRBJ1-1,TGTGCCAGCAGCTCATACCGGGGGGCCGAAGCTTTCTTT,CASSSYRGAEAFF
TRBV27,TRBD2,once,TRBJ2-3,TGTGCCAGCAGTTTACGCCCGGGACTAGCGGCTAGTGCAGATACGCAGTATTTT,CASSLRPGLAASADTQYF
TRBV7-2,NA,NA,TRBJ1-5,TGTGCCAGCAGCTTACTACTAGGGCCCCAGCATTTT,CASSLLLGPQHF
TRBV12-3/TRBV12-4,TRBD1,NA,TRBJ1-2,TGTGCCAGCACCCCGATTACAGGGGTCGGCTACACCTTC,CASTPITGVGYTF
TRBV6-5,NA,NA,TRBJ2-5,TGTGCCAGCAGTTACTCGTGGCAGAGGGAGACCCAGTACTTC,CASSYSWQRETQYF
TRBV5-5,NA,NA,TRBJ2-5,TGTGCCAGCAGCCCGGCTACCAGAGGAGCGGACCAAGAGACCCAGTACTTC,CASSPATRGADQETQYF
TRBV10-1,NA,NA,TRBJ2-3,TGCGCCAGCAGTGAGAGGGGGGATACGCAGTATTTT,CASSERGDTQYF
TRBV3-1/TRBV3-2,NA,NA,TRBJ1-5,TGTGCCAGCAGCCAAGGTCGGACTATTAATCAGCCCCAGCATTTT,CASSQGRTINQPQHF
TRBV21-1,NA,NA,TRBJ2-5,TGTGCCAGCAGCAAAAACGGGCAGGGAACACAAGAGACCCAGTACTTC,CASSKNGQGTQETQYF
TRBV19,TRBD1,NA,TRBJ1-2,TGTGCCAGTACTTTGCAGGGGGCGCGAAACTATGGCTACACCTTC,CASTLQGARNYGYTF
TRBV27,TRBD2,NA,TRBJ2-5,TGTGCCAGCAGTTTCGGGGGGGGCAAGACCCAGTACTTC,CASSFGGGKTQYF
TRBV7-3,NA,NA,TRBJ2-3,TGTGCCAGCAGCGTAGGACAGCCCACAGATACGCAGTATTTT,CASSVGQPTDTQYF
TRBV11-1,NA,NA,TRBJ2-7,TGTGCCAGCAGCCAACACTACGAGCAGTACTTC,CASSQHYEQYF
TRBV28,TRBD2,NA,TRBJ2-7,TGTGCCAGCAGTCCCGGGTTTTTTGGGACTAGCGACTACGAGCAGTACTTC,CASSPGFFGTSDYEQYF
TRBV5-1,TRBD1,NA,TRBJ1-2,TGCGCCAGCAGCGCCTGGACAGGAAAATATGGCTACACCTTC,CASSAWTGKYGYTF
TRBV5-1,NA,NA,TRBJ1-6,TGCGCCAGCAGCGAATCGGACAGTTCACCCCTCCACTTT,CASSESDSSPLHF
TRBV27,NA,NA,TRBJ1-1,TGTGCCAGCACCGTGGGGGGACGGGGGGACACTGAAGCTTTCTTT,CASTVGGRGDTEAFF
TRBV19,NA,NA,TRBJ1-2,TGTGCCAGTAGGCAGGGCAACTATGGCTACACCTTC,CASRQGNYGYTF
TRBV9,TRBD1,NA,TRBJ1-4,TGTGCCAGCAGCGTAGAGACAGGGGGAAATGAAAAACTGTTTTTT,CASSVETGGNEKLFF
TRBV18,NA,NA,TRBJ2-2,TGTGCCAGCTCACCATGGCCAGGGGCGGACACCGGGGAGCTGTTTTTT,CASSPWPGADTGELFF
TRBV4-2,NA,NA,TRBJ2-7,TGTGCCAGCAGCGGAACCCGAGAGGGCGAGCAGTACTTC,CASSGTREGEQYF
TRBV7-6,NA,NA,TRBJ2-1,TGTGCCAGCAGCTTAGCAAGGGGTACCCATGAGCAGTTCTTC,CASSLARGTHEQFF
TRBV6-2/TRBV6-3,NA,NA,TRBJ1-1,TGTGCCAGCAGCCAGGAAGACATGAACACTGAAGCTTTCTTT,CASSQEDMNTEAFF
TRBV7-2,TRBD2,few,TRBJ2-3,TGTGCCAGCAGCTTGAAGGGGACTAGCGGGAGTGCGGATACGCAGTATTTT,CASSLKGTSGSADTQYF
TRBV6-5,TRBD1,NA,TRBJ2-7,TGTGCCAGCAGGAAGGGACAGGGTAACTACGAGCAGTACTTC,CASRKGQGNYEQYF
TRBV28,NA,NA,TRBJ1-4,TGTGCCAGCAGCGAACCGGGGATTGCTAATGAAAAACTGTTTTTT,CASSEPGIANEKLFF
TRBV3-1/TRBV3-2,NA,NA,TRBJ2-5,TGTGCCAGCAGCCAAATCAGACAAGAGACCCAGTACTTC,CASSQIRQETQYF
TRBV4-1,NA,NA,TRBJ1-2,TGCGCCAGCAGCCAAGAACGACAGCTACTTAACTATGGCTACACCTTC,CASSQERQLLNYGYTF
TRBV7-9,NA,NA,TRBJ2-2,TGTGCCAGCAGCCCTAGCGACAGGGATTACACCGGGGAGCTGTTTTTT,CASSPSDRDYTGELFF
TRBV5-1,NA,NA,TRBJ2-7,TGCGCCAGCAGCTTGGATAGCAGGGCGTACGAGCAGTACTTC,CASSLDSRAYEQYF
TRBV3-1/TRBV3-2,NA,NA,TRBJ2-7,TGTGCCAGCAGCCGCCAGACTAGTAGCTACGAGCAGTACTTC,CASSRQTSSYEQYF
TRBV29-1,TRBD2,NA,TRBJ2-7,TGCAGCGTTGAACTTAGCGGGGGCCCCTACGAGCAGTACTTC,CSVELSGGPYEQYF
TRBV6-6,NA,NA,TRBJ1-5,TGTGCCAGCAGAACGGGGAATCAGCCCCAGCATTTT,CASRTGNQPQHF
TRBV28,TRBD1,NA,TRBJ1-2,TGTGCCAGCAGCAAACAGGGACAGATCTATGGCTACACCTTC,CASSKQGQIYGYTF
TRBV7-9,NA,NA,TRBJ2-3,TGTGCCAGCAGCCCAGTCACAGATACGCAGTATTTT,CASSPVTDTQYF
TRBV11-2,TRBD1,NA,TRBJ2-7,TGTGCCAGCAGGAGAACAGGGGTCTACGAGCAGTACTTC,CASRRTGVYEQYF
TRBV28,NA,NA,TRBJ2-3,TGTGCCAGCAGCCGAGGTAGACCCACAGATACGCAGTATTTT,CASSRGRPTDTQYF